One and the same sample provided the 21 T cell receptor beta chains below, sequenced in a study of blood T cell repertoires in COVID-19. Sequencing was performed with immunoSEQ multiplex PCR; in TCRdb, only in-frame clones are kept and a portion is missing. The data show 93,000 or so clones, with almost 90% seen just once and 3% to 3.5% held by the top ten. The sequencing input was peripheral blood. The receptor source for this set is a human donor in a cohort sampled during active COVID-19.

This clone was seen a single time. The chain recombines TRBV9 with TRBJ2-1, with a tentative D call TRBD2 (7 bases). The CDR3 totals 17 residues. Looked up from germline, CDR1 is SGDLS and CDR2 is YYNGEE. V lost 4 bases, J lost 7 bases, and 24 bases lay in between. The CDR3 DNA follows: TGTGCCAGCAGCCTCCCCAAGGGGGGGGGCGCTCGGAATGAGCAGTTCTTC. This encodes CASSLPKGGGARNEQFF.

This CDR3 reads CASSLGGSPYEQYF. CDR3 DNA sequence: TGTGCCAGCAGCTTAGGAGGGTCCCCCTACGAGCAGTACTTC. The J gene is TRBJ2-7, the V gene TRBV7-2; D may be TRBD2 (5 bases). V was pared by 1 base and J by 2 bases, with 9 bases between. This CDR3 is 14 amino acids long. Germline lookup yields CDR1 SGHTA and CDR2 FQGNSA. The full variable domain, rest sourced from reference TRBV7-2 and TRBJ2-7, is GAGVSQSPSNKVTEKGKDVELRCDPISGHTALYWYRQSLGQGLEFLIYFQGNSAPDKSGLPSDRFSAERTGGSVSTLTIQRTQQEDSAVYLCASSLGGSPYEQYFGPGTRLTVT.

The CDR3 here is CASSTGTGKTYEQYF. The CDR3 nucleotides are TGTGCCAGCAGCACCGGGACAGGGAAAACCTACGAGCAGTACTTC. The chain uses TRBV2 and TRBJ2-7, with 9 bases matching TRBD1. With V trimmed by 6 bases and J by 2 bases, 8 bases remained unmatched. The germline gives CDR1 SNHLY, CDR2 FYNNEI. This CDR3 has 15 residues.

The chain links TRBV30 to TRBJ1-1; 9 bases agree with TRBD1. CDR1 and CDR2 (germline): GTSNPN, SVGIG (reference sequence). With 5 bases clipped from V and 14 bases from J, the junction kept 0 bases outside the gene matches. The CDR3 sequence is 8 residues long. The CDR3 here is CAWGQGFF. In DNA form, the CDR3 reads TGTGCCTGGGGACAGGGGTTCTTT.

This clone was counted a single time. The chain carries TRBV19 and TRBJ2-7, with a weak D call TRBD2 (7 bases). The V end was cut by 4 bases, the J end by 4 bases, with 14 bases between. Per the germline V gene, CDR1 is LNHDA and CDR2 is SQIVND (reference sequence). CDR3 length: 14 residues. CDR3 sequence reads: CASSTGGGAYEQYF. The CDR3 nucleotides read TGTGCCAGTAGTACCGGCGGGGGCGCGTACGAGCAGTACTTC.

The rearrangement links TRBV20-1 to TRBJ1-4, with a tentative D call TRBD1 (5 bases). CDR1 and CDR2 from the germline V gene are DFQATT and SNEGSKA (reference sequence). Trimming shortened V by 3 bases and J by 6 bases, and 11 bases separated the two germline ends. The CDR3 spans 13 residues. The CDR3 protein is CSASAGGYEKLFF. The DNA of the CDR3 is TGCAGTGCTAGTGCGGGGGGTTATGAAAAACTGTTTTTT.

The V gene is TRBV4-3, the J gene TRBJ2-6; D remains unclear. V was cut by 0 bases and J by 0 bases, with 6 bases left in between. Germline values: CDR1 LGHNA, CDR2 YSLEER. CDR3 length equals 16 residues. DNA of the CDR3: TGCGCCAGCAGCCAAGAGAGGAGCTCTGGGGCCAACGTCCTGACTTTC. Amino acid sequence: CASSQERSSGANVLTF.

This rearrangement joins TRBV27 to TRBJ2-7; 12 bases agree with TRBD2. J gave up 2 bases and V 3 bases, and 5 bases lay outside the gene matches. Germline V gene lookup returns CDR1 MNHEY and CDR2 SMNVEV (reference sequence). The CDR3 consists of 16 residues. The CDR3 loop is CASSFAGLAGTYEQYF. As DNA, the CDR3 is TGTGCCAGCAGTTTCGCCGGACTAGCGGGGACCTACGAGCAGTACTTC.

The chain is built from TRBV11-2 and TRBJ2-3, with 9 bases identical to TRBD2. The V gene's germline CDR1 is SGHAT and CDR2 FQNNGV. The CDR3 has 15 amino acids. V was clipped by 1 base and J by 4 bases; unmatched bases: 3. The CDR3 DNA is TGTGCCAGCAGCTTAGGCGGGGGGGGACCAGATACGCAGTATTTT. Residues: CASSLGGGGPDTQYF.

This clone came up once. The CDR3 nucleotides are TGTGCCAGCAGTGGCGACAGGGTTGCTGGTGGCTACACCTTC. It translates to CASSGDRVAGGYTF. V and J are TRBV3-1 (or the pseudogene TRBV3-2) and TRBJ1-2; 7 nucleotides agree with TRBD1. The germline V gene encodes CDR1 LGHDT and CDR2 YNNKEL (reference sequence). CDR3 size: 14 residues. Unmatched junction bases numbered 11, after V lost 6 bases and J lost 7 bases.

The rearrangement joins TRBV29-1 to TRBJ1-1; 8 nucleotides agree with TRBD1. The V and J ends lost 8 bases and 4 bases, in that order; junction bases with no gene match: 12. This CDR3 contains 14 residues. The germline V gene has CDR1 SQVTM and CDR2 ANQGSEA. CDR3 sequence reads: CSSGTRTGITEAFF. CDR3 DNA: TGCAGCTCCGGGACTCGGACAGGGATCACTGAAGCTTTCTTT.

V and J are TRBV5-1 and TRBJ2-5, with a possible D match to TRBD2 (6 bases). V was trimmed by 2 bases and J by 2 bases, leaving 19 bases between them. CDR3 size: 17 residues. In germline, CDR1 is SGHRS, CDR2 YFSETQ. The CDR3 bases are TGCGCCAGCAGCTTTTCCAGCGGGCCGATAGAACAAGAGACCCAGTACTTC. Translating gives CASSFSSGPIEQETQYF.

V gene TRBV19 combines with J gene TRBJ2-1, with 7 bases matching TRBD2. Per the germline V gene, CDR1 is LNHDA and CDR2 is SQIVND (reference sequence). This CDR3 is built from 17 residues. V was pared by 7 bases and J by 7 bases, with 19 bases of the junction left unmatched. This CDR3 is CASTKGRVGEGWNEQFF. CDR3 sequence (DNA): TGTGCCAGTACCAAAGGTCGGGTCGGGGAGGGTTGGAATGAGCAGTTCTTC.

The rearrangement uses TRBV10-1 and TRBJ2-2, with no clear D. The CDR3 has 14 amino acids. Germline-derived CDR1 and CDR2 are WNHNN and SYGVQD (reference sequence). The V end was cut by 10 bases, the J end by 0 bases, with 12 bases between. The CDR3 nucleotides are TGCGCCACCCGGGTAGGAGCGAACACCGGGGAGCTGTTTTTT. Its translation is CATRVGANTGELFF.

The V gene is TRBV27, the J gene TRBJ2-5, with D hard to call. The V end was cut by 4 bases, the J end by 5 bases, with 11 bases between. Per the germline V gene, CDR1 is MNHEY and CDR2 is SMNVEV (reference sequence). CDR3 size: 13 residues. CDR3 in amino acids: CASSSLVRETQYF. For the CDR3, the DNA is TGTGCCAGCAGTTCGCTAGTGCGGGAGACCCAGTACTTC.

The rearrangement links TRBV9 to TRBJ2-2; 10 bases agree with TRBD2. V lost 3 bases and J lost 5; bases outside the gene matches: 4. In germline, CDR1 is SGDLS, CDR2 YYNGEE. The CDR3 is 15 residues long. The CDR3 DNA sequence: TGTGCCAGCAGCGCTAGCGGGGGTCCTACCGGGGAGCTGTTTTTT. Amino acids: CASSASGGPTGELFF. Filled out from reference TRBV9 and TRBJ2-2, the complete variable domain reads DSGVTQTPKHLITATGQRVTLRCSPRSGDLSVYWYQQSLDQGLQFLIQYYNGEERAKGNILERFSAQQFPDLHSELNLSSLELGDSALYFCASSASGGPTGELFFGEGSRLTVL.

V and J are TRBV6-2 or TRBV6-3 and TRBJ2-7; D is unclear. Trimming shortened V by 6 bases and J by 7 bases, and 13 bases separated the two germline ends. This CDR3 region has 12 residues. The germline V gene encodes CDR1 MNHEY and CDR2 SVGEGT. The DNA for the CDR3 is TGTGCCAGCAGCCGCCTAGGCAGAGAGCAGTACTTC. This encodes CASSRLGREQYF.

This sequence joins TRBV5-4 and TRBJ1-2, with 7 bases aligning to TRBD1. Germline V gene lookup returns CDR1 SGHNT and CDR2 YYREEE (reference sequence). The CDR3 totals 14 residues. V trimming: 4 bases; J trimming: 4 bases; junction bases outside the gene matches: 7. As DNA, the CDR3 is TGTGCCAGCAGCCAATTGGGACAGCGCTATGGCTACACCTTC. Protein: CASSQLGQRYGYTF.

The rearrangement joins TRBV7-2 to TRBJ2-5, with D maybe TRBD2 (5 bases). This CDR3 has 14 amino acids. CDR1 and CDR2 (germline): SGHTA, FQGNSA. V shed 1 base and J shed 0 bases, with 6 bases lying between them. For the CDR3, the DNA is TGTGCCAGCAGCTTAGAGGGAGACCAAGAGACCCAGTACTTC. This encodes CASSLEGDQETQYF. Based on the CDR3 plus reference TRBV7-2 and TRBJ2-5, the full variable domain is GAGVSQSPSNKVTEKGKDVELRCDPISGHTALYWYRQSLGQGLEFLIYFQGNSAPDKSGLPSDRFSAERTGGSVSTLTIQRTQQEDSAVYLCASSLEGDQETQYFGPGTRLLVL.

This clone has just one count. The chain has TRBV6-5 and TRBJ1-5; 8 nucleotides align to TRBD1. Germline-derived CDR1 and CDR2 are MNHEY and SVGAGI. The CDR3 runs to 14 residues. J gave up 7 bases and V 6 bases, and 8 bases lay outside the gene matches. The CDR3 spells CASRDREAGQPQHF. CDR3 nucleotides: TGTGCCAGCAGGGACAGGGAAGCTGGGCAGCCCCAGCATTTT.

The rearrangement links TRBV19 to TRBJ2-7, with 8 bases identical to TRBD1. The V and J ends lost 5 bases and 2 bases, in that order; junction bases with no gene match: 20. CDR1 is LNHDA, CDR2 SQIVND, per germline (reference sequence). The CDR3 extends over 19 amino acids. The CDR3 spells CASSVGQGRLGLKTYEQYF. In nucleotides, the CDR3 is TGTGCCAGTAGTGTCGGACAGGGAAGATTAGGACTAAAAACCTACGAGCAGTACTTC.